A single sample gave rise to the 10 T cell receptor beta chains below, sequenced in a study of Graves' ophthalmopathy and Graves' hyperthyroidism. TCR beta CDR3 amplification used RNA transcripts. The library came from an HTBI-primed first-round RT-PCR and a second-round multiplex PCR. One entry per CDR3 protein results from TCRdb running MiXCR on the multiplex PCR reads. The table shows some 400,000 distinct CDR3 sequences, with 18% occurring only once. Sequencing input: peripheral blood. These receptors were collected from a woman under 30 with Graves' ophthalmopathy.

In this sample, this clonotype turned up many times. The chain links TRBV6-1 to TRBJ2-2; 8 nucleotides align to TRBD1. Germline CDR1 and CDR2: MNHNS and SASEGT. This CDR3 is 16 amino acids long. Unmatched junction bases numbered 12, after V lost 5 bases and J lost 7 bases. The CDR3 sequence: CASSPWGTGIGGELFF. As DNA, the CDR3 is TGTGCCAGCAGTCCATGGGGGACAGGAATCGGCGGGGAGCTGTTTTTT.

The V gene is TRBV6-1, the J gene TRBJ2-7; D may be TRBD1 (5 bases). V shed 5 bases and J shed 0 bases, with 14 bases lying between them. Germline CDR1 is MNHNS and CDR2 is SASEGT. CDR3 length: 15 residues. The CDR3 DNA is TGTGCCAGCAGTAGGCGACAGACCACCTCCTACGAGCAGTACTTC. Translating it yields CASSRRQTTSYEQYF.

This clonotype was observed at least ten times. The V call is TRBV2, the J call TRBJ2-7; unclear D gene. The germline V gene has CDR1 SNHLY and CDR2 FYNNEI. The CDR3 totals 13 residues. Trimming removed 8 bases at V and 3 bases at J, with 14 bases between. CDR3 in amino acids: CASGYLSNYEQYF. DNA for the CDR3: TGTGCCAGCGGGTACCTGAGTAACTACGAGCAGTACTTC.

This clonotype has more than one count but fewer than ten. The chain is built from TRBV19 and TRBJ1-1, with D uncertain. V lost 3 bases to trimming and J lost 10 bases, with 15 bases between them. CDR1 and CDR2 (germline): LNHDA, SQIVND (reference sequence). This CDR3 region has 13 residues. CDR3 sequence reads: CASSMWRDRRAFF. The CDR3 DNA follows: TGTGCCAGTAGTATGTGGCGTGATCGACGAGCTTTCTTT. Looking up the rest from reference TRBV19 and TRBJ1-1 gives the full variable domain: DGGITQSPKYLFRKEGQNVTLSCEQNLNHDAMYWYRQDPGQGLRLIYYSQIVNDFQKGDIAEGYSVSREKKESFPLTVTSAQKNPTAFYLCASSMWRDRRAFFGQGTRLTVV.

This clonotype was recorded at least ten times. This could be a read error, since a much larger clone is one nucleotide away. This sequence joins TRBV12-3 or TRBV12-4 and TRBJ1-1, with a weak D call TRBD1 (5 bases). The germline V and J ends were trimmed by 11 bases and 5 bases, with 15 bases remaining between them. The CDR3 contains 12 residues. This chain's CDR3 is CAGTLGGTEAFF. The CDR3 DNA sequence: TGTGCCGGCACCCTGGGGGGGACTGAAGCTTTCTTT.

This clonotype was counted at least ten times. CDR3: CASSYGGSLSYEQYF. The CDR3, as DNA: TGTGCCAGCAGTTACGGCGGCAGCCTGTCCTACGAGCAGTACTTC. The rearrangement uses TRBV6-5 and TRBJ2-7; D gene unclear. V gave up 2 bases and J gave up 1 base, with 12 bases separating them. Germline-derived CDR1 and CDR2 are MNHEY and SVGAGI. CDR3 size: 15 residues.

At least ten counts were recorded for this clonotype. This chain joins TRBV30 and TRBJ1-1; a possible D gene is TRBD1 (6 bases). V lost 2 bases and J 5 bases, leaving 18 bases between the germline ends. The CDR3 is 15 amino acids. The germline CDR1 and CDR2 sequences are GTSNPN and SVGIG (reference sequence). CDR3: CAWSRRGPKRTEAFF. DNA for the CDR3: TGTGCCTGGAGTAGACGGGGGCCTAAGAGGACTGAAGCTTTCTTT.

This clonotype was recorded many times. The chain recombines TRBV20-1 with TRBJ2-7; tentatively, D is TRBD2 (5 bases). V was shortened by 0 bases and J by 0 bases, with 12 bases between the two germline ends. Germline V lookup: CDR1 DFQATT, CDR2 SNEGSKA (reference sequence). The CDR3 covers 15 residues. The CDR3 reads CSARDGGRASYEQYF. CDR3 in DNA: TGCAGTGCTAGAGATGGAGGACGCGCCTCCTACGAGCAGTACTTC.

This clonotype was found many times. V and J are TRBV30 and TRBJ2-2; TRBD2 might be the D (6 bases). The CDR3 loop spans 14 amino acids. Trimming removed 0 bases from V and 3 bases from J, with 8 bases in between. CDR1 is GTSNPN and CDR2 is SVGIG in the germline V gene (reference sequence). The chain's CDR3 is CAWSVRGYTGELFF. The CDR3 DNA reads TGTGCCTGGAGTGTACGGGGGTACACCGGGGAGCTGTTTTTT.

Ten or more counts support this clonotype. V usage is TRBV12-3 or TRBV12-4 and J usage is TRBJ2-5, with 8 bases identical to TRBD1. Trimming cost V 1 base and J 4 bases; bases outside gene matches: 5. This CDR3 spans 15 amino acids. The CDR3 DNA is TGTGCCAGCAGTTTAGGCAGGGGGCAACGAGAGACCCAGTACTTC. Translated: CASSLGRGQRETQYF.